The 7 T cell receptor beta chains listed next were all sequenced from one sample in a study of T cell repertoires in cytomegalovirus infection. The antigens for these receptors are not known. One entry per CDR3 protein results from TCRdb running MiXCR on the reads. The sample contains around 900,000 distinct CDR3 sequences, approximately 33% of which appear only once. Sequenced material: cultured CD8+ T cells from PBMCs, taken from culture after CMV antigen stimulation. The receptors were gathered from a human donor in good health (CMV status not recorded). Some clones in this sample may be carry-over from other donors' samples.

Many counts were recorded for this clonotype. In nucleotides, the CDR3 is TGCGCCAGCAGCCAAGATGGGGTAGGCGGGGGGATCACAGATACGCAGTATTTT. Its protein product is CASSQDGVGGGITDTQYF. J is TRBJ2-3 and V is TRBV4-1, with 8 nucleotides matching TRBD2. Germline V CDR1 and CDR2: MGHRA, YSYEKL. The CDR3 length is 18 residues. V dropped 0 bases and J dropped 2; count of bases not matched to a gene: 10.

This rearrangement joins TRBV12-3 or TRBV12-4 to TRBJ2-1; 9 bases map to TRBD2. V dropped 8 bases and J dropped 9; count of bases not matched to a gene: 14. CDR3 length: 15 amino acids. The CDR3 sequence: CASLAGRGGLTEQFF. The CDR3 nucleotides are TGTGCCAGCCTGGCGGGGCGGGGGGGCCTTACTGAGCAGTTCTTC.

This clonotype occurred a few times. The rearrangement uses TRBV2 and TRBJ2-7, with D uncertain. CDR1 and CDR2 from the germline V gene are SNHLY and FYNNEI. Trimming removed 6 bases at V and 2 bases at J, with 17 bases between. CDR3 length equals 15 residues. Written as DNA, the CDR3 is TGTGCCAGCAGGGGCCCCCGCCATGACCCCTACGAGCAGTACGTC. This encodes CASRGPRHDPYEQYV.

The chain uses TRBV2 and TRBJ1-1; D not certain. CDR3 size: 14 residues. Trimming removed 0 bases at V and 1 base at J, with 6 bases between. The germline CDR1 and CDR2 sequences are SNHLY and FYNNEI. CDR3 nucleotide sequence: TGTGCCAGCAGTGAAGCGTTATCGAACACTGAAGCTTTCTTT. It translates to CASSEALSNTEAFF.

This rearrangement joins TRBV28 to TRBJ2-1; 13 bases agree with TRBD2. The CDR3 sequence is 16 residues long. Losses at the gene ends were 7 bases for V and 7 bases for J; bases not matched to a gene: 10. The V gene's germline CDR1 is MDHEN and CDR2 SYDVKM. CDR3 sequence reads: CASKLGGTSGANEQFF. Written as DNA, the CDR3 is TGTGCCAGCAAACTCGGCGGGACTAGCGGGGCAAATGAGCAGTTCTTC. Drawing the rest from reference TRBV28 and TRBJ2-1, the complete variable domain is DVKVTQSSRYLVKRTGEKVFLECVQDMDHENMFWYRQDPGLGLRLIYFSYDVKMKEKGDIPEGYSVSREKKERFSLILESASTNQTSMYLCASKLGGTSGANEQFFGPGTRLTVL.

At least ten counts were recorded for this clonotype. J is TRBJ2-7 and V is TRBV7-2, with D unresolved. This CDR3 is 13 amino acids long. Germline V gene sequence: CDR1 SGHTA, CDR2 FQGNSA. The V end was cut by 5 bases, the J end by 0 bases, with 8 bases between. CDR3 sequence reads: CASSRDGSYEQYV. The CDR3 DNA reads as TGTGCCAGCAGCCGAGATGGCTCCTACGAGCAGTACGTC.

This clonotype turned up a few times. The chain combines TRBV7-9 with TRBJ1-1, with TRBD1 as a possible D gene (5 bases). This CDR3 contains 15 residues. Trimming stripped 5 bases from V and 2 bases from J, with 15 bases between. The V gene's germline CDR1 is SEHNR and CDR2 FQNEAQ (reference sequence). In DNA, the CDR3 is TGTGCCAGCAGCGCGAGGGGAAGGGAAAACACTGAAGCTTTCTTT. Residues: CASSARGRENTEAFF.